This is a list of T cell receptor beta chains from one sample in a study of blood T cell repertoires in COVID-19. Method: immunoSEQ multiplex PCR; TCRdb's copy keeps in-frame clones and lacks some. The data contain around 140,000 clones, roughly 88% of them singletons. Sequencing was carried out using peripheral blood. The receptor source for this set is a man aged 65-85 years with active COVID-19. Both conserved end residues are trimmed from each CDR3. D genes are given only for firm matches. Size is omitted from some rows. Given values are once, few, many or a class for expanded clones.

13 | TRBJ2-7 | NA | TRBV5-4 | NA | ASSLGSPGLNEQY
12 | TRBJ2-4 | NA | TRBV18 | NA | ASSQAEGGNIQY
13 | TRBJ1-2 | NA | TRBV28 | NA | ASSPPGNFYLGYT
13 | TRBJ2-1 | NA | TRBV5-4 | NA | ASSLGRLGSDEQF
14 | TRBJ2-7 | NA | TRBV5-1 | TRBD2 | ASSRDNGAGAYEQY
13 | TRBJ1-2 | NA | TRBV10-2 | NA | ASSPQGLKNYGYT
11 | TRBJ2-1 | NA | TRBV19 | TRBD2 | ASWTSGYNEQF
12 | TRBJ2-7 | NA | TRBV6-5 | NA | ASLLGGARGEQY
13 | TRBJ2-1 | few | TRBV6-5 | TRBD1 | ASSIYRGPYNEQF
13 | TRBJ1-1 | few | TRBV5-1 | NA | ASSLEGTKNTEAF
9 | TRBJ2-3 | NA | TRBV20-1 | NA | SALTGDTQY
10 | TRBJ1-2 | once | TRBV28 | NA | ASTQGSYGYT
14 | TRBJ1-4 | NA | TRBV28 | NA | ASSSAGFATNEKLF
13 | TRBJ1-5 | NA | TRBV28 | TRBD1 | ASRRQGSRNQPQH
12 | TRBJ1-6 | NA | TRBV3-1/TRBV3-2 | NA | ASSQGGGNSPLH
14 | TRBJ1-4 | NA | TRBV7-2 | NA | ASSYTPAGGNEKLF
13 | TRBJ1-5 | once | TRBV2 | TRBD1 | ASTHPGQGNQPQH
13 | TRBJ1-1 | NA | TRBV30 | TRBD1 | AWSLPDRAKTEAF
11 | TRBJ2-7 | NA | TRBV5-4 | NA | ASSAMGWGQPY
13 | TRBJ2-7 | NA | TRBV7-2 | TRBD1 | ASSLAGGVVGEQY
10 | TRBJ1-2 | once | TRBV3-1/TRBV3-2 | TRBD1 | ASSQTGYGYT
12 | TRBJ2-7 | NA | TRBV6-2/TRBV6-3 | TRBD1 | ASSYYDRAYEQY
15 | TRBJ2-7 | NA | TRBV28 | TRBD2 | ASSLSPVTSENYEQY
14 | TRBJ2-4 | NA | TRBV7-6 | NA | ASSPPALRGKNIQY
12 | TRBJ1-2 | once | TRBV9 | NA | ASSDANENYGYT
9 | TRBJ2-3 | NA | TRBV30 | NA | AWTYTDTQY
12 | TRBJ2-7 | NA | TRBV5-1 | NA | ASSLVGGDHEQY